Listed below are T cell receptor beta chains from one sample, sequenced in a study of shared clonotypes between healthy human individuals. Profiled with immunoSEQ multiplex PCR; TCRdb holds only in-frame clones, not every one. The table has 1,400,000 or so clones, approximately 98.5% seen once. Source material: naive CD4+ T cells sorted from blood. The receptors shown here come from a man aged 30 to 39 in good health. Each CDR3 is given with its conserved first and last residue. Each record gives: J gene, D gene, V gene, clone size, CDR3 protein, CDR3 DNA. D genes are given only for firm matches. Clone sizes are given selectively: once, few, many, or a class where the clone is expanded.

TRBJ2-5 NA TRBV7-9 NA CASRVDFYDKYQETQYF TGTGCCAGCAGAGTAGATTTTTACGACAAGTACCAAGAGACCCAGTACTTC
TRBJ2-7 NA TRBV2 NA CASKAGYEQYF TGTGCCAGCAAGGCGGGCTACGAGCAGTACTTC
TRBJ1-5 NA TRBV2 NA CASSDARLQPQHF TGTGCCAGCAGTGACGCAAGACTTCAGCCCCAGCATTTT
TRBJ2-7 TRBD2 TRBV5-4 NA CASSLVAGGPSEQYF TGTGCCAGCAGCTTGGTAGCGGGAGGGCCGTCCGAGCAGTACTTC
TRBJ2-3 TRBD2 TRBV18 NA CASSPTSGTTDTQYF TGTGCCAGCTCACCTACTAGCGGGACCACAGATACGCAGTATTTT
TRBJ2-7 NA TRBV5-1 NA CASSLAGARPDEQYF TGCGCCAGCAGCTTGGCGGGAGCCCGCCCGGACGAGCAGTACTTC
TRBJ2-2 TRBD1 TRBV6-6 NA CASSLLGQVNTGELFF TGTGCCAGCTCCCTACTGGGACAGGTGAACACCGGGGAGCTGTTTTTT
TRBJ2-3 NA TRBV11-3 NA CASSLVRGADTQYF TGTGCCAGCAGCTTAGTCAGGGGGGCAGATACGCAGTATTTT
TRBJ1-4 NA TRBV5-4 NA CASSLQAVDEKLFF TGTGCCAGCAGCTTGCAAGCAGTAGACGAAAAACTGTTTTTT
TRBJ2-7 TRBD2 TRBV28 NA CASTGTSGAYEQYF TGTGCCAGCACCGGGACTAGCGGGGCCTACGAGCAGTACTTC
TRBJ2-3 TRBD2 TRBV2 NA CASILYSGSVDTQYF TGTGCCAGCATATTATATAGCGGGAGCGTTGATACGCAGTATTTT
TRBJ2-6 NA TRBV5-4 NA CASSWKVGRGLHSGANVLTF TGTGCCAGCAGCTGGAAGGTGGGCCGAGGCCTCCACTCTGGGGCCAACGTCCTGACTTTC
TRBJ2-7 NA TRBV27 NA CASSLLAGDHEQYF TGTGCCAGCAGCTTGCTCGCCGGTGACCACGAGCAGTACTTC
TRBJ2-7 TRBD2 TRBV27 NA CASPNQAASSGGYEQYF TGTGCCAGCCCTAACCAAGCTGCGAGTAGCGGGGGTTACGAGCAGTACTTC
TRBJ2-7 NA TRBV15 NA CATSRGGVGYEQYF TGTGCCACCAGCAGAGGGGGGGTAGGCTACGAGCAGTACTTC
TRBJ2-7 NA TRBV7-8 NA CASSFWEGAYEQYF TGTGCCAGCAGCTTTTGGGAGGGGGCCTACGAGCAGTACTTC
TRBJ1-1 NA TRBV30 NA CAWSWGQNTEAFF TGTGCCTGGTCCTGGGGACAGAACACTGAAGCTTTCTTT
TRBJ2-5 NA TRBV4-1 NA CASSQGGDVETQYF TGCGCCAGCAGCCAAGGGGGGGACGTAGAGACCCAGTACTTC
TRBJ2-3 TRBD1 TRBV7-8 NA CASSTRDRATDTQYF TGTGCCAGCAGCACCCGGGACAGGGCCACAGATACGCAGTATTTT
TRBJ1-4 NA TRBV4-1 NA CASSQAQGGLGEKLFF TGCGCCAGCAGCCAAGCTCAGGGAGGTCTGGGTGAAAAACTGTTTTTT
TRBJ1-5 NA TRBV19 NA CASSIRRGRALDQPQHF TGTGCCAGTAGTATAAGGCGGGGCAGGGCATTGGATCAGCCCCAGCATTTT
TRBJ1-1 NA TRBV7-9 NA CARAETTNTEAFF TGTGCCAGAGCCGAGACCACGAACACTGAAGCTTTCTTT
TRBJ2-1 NA TRBV18 NA CASSPPASGTGNEQFF TGTGCCAGCTCACCACCGGCTAGCGGGACAGGAAATGAGCAGTTCTTC
TRBJ1-2 TRBD1 TRBV27 once CASSWGQQGGYTF TGTGCCAGCAGTTGGGGACAGCAAGGCGGCTACACCTTC
TRBJ2-1 TRBD2 TRBV7-8 NA CASSAQGTSGQSSYNEQFF TGTGCCAGCAGCGCCCAAGGGACTAGCGGGCAGAGCTCCTACAATGAGCAGTTCTTC
TRBJ2-7 NA TRBV27 NA CASKNYFGQYF TGTGCCAGCAAGAACTACTTCGGGCAGTACTTC